Listed below are T cell receptor beta chains from one sample, sequenced in a study of blood T cell repertoires in COVID-19. Clones were read by immunoSEQ multiplex PCR, and TCRdb kept only the in-frame ones, dropping some. The sample lists 200,000 to 300,000 clones, over 90% occurring once. The sample consisted of peripheral blood. These receptors all stem from a man aged 30-40 years with COVID-19, enrolled during active disease. Each CDR3 is given with its conserved first and last residue. A D gene is named only where the DNA matches it firmly. For some rows the clone size is stated as once, few or many, or as a class when expanded; others skip it.

cdr3_nt: TGTGCCAGCACTCCCCGGGAGGGGAACACCGGGGAGCTGTTTTTT
cdr3_aa: CASTPREGNTGELFF
d_call: TRBD2
v_call: TRBV27
j_call: TRBJ2-2
clone_size: -

cdr3_nt: TGCGCCAGCAGCCAACCCCCCCTGAGACTAGCGGGTTCCCAGAACACCGGGGAGCTGTTTTTT
cdr3_aa: CASSQPPLRLAGSQNTGELFF
d_call: TRBD2
v_call: TRBV4-1
j_call: TRBJ2-2
clone_size: once

cdr3_nt: TGTGCCAGCAAATTGGGACAGGGGAATTCACCCCTCCACTTT
cdr3_aa: CASKLGQGNSPLHF
d_call: TRBD1
v_call: TRBV3-1/TRBV3-2
j_call: TRBJ1-6
clone_size: -

cdr3_nt: TGTGCCAGTAGTATCACCAGTTCTTATTCACCCCTCCACTTT
cdr3_aa: CASSITSSYSPLHF
d_call: -
v_call: TRBV19
j_call: TRBJ1-6
clone_size: -

cdr3_nt: TGTGCCAGCTCACCTGGGACAACCCCTTCACCCCTCCACTTT
cdr3_aa: CASSPGTTPSPLHF
d_call: -
v_call: TRBV18
j_call: TRBJ1-6
clone_size: -

cdr3_nt: TGTGCCAGTAAGATAGCTAACTATGGCTACACCTTC
cdr3_aa: CASKIANYGYTF
d_call: -
v_call: TRBV19
j_call: TRBJ1-2
clone_size: -

cdr3_nt: TGTGCCAGTAGTATCGTACGGGGGTCTGGGGCCAACGTCCTGACTTTC
cdr3_aa: CASSIVRGSGANVLTF
d_call: -
v_call: TRBV19
j_call: TRBJ2-6
clone_size: -

cdr3_nt: TGTGCCAGCAGCCTGTTGGGAGGGGTAAGCACAGATACGCAGTATTTT
cdr3_aa: CASSLLGGVSTDTQYF
d_call: TRBD2
v_call: TRBV11-2
j_call: TRBJ2-3
clone_size: -

cdr3_nt: TGCAGTGCTAGTACAAATACCCAGTACTTC
cdr3_aa: CSASTNTQYF
d_call: -
v_call: TRBV20-1
j_call: TRBJ2-5
clone_size: once

cdr3_nt: TGTGCCAGCAGTTACGGGTGGGCTCGCACAGATACGCAGTATTTT
cdr3_aa: CASSYGWARTDTQYF
d_call: -
v_call: TRBV6-5
j_call: TRBJ2-3
clone_size: -

cdr3_nt: TGCGCCAGCAGCGGGGGACAGGGCCCCGGCATGAACACTGAAGCTTTCTTT
cdr3_aa: CASSGGQGPGMNTEAFF
d_call: TRBD1
v_call: TRBV5-1
j_call: TRBJ1-1
clone_size: -

cdr3_nt: TGTGCCAGTAGTTTGCTAGCGAACACCGGGGAGCTGTTTTTT
cdr3_aa: CASSLLANTGELFF
d_call: -
v_call: TRBV19
j_call: TRBJ2-2
clone_size: once

cdr3_nt: TGTGCCAGCAACGCGGGGCCTTATAGCAATCAGCCCCAGCATTTT
cdr3_aa: CASNAGPYSNQPQHF
d_call: -
v_call: TRBV27
j_call: TRBJ1-5
clone_size: -

cdr3_nt: TGTGCCAGCAGTACCGGACAGGGGGGCTATGGCTACACCTTC
cdr3_aa: CASSTGQGGYGYTF
d_call: TRBD1
v_call: TRBV28
j_call: TRBJ1-2
clone_size: -

cdr3_nt: TGCGCCAGCAGCTCTACAGGGGACACCGGGGAGCTGTTTTTT
cdr3_aa: CASSSTGDTGELFF
d_call: TRBD1
v_call: TRBV5-1
j_call: TRBJ2-2
clone_size: once

cdr3_nt: TGTGCCAGCAGTTTTCGGGGGACAGCTAATTCACCCCTCCACTTT
cdr3_aa: CASSFRGTANSPLHF
d_call: TRBD1
v_call: TRBV6-5
j_call: TRBJ1-6
clone_size: -

cdr3_nt: TGTGCCAGCAGATCAACGGGGGAGAATGGCTACACCTTC
cdr3_aa: CASRSTGENGYTF
d_call: -
v_call: TRBV12-3/TRBV12-4
j_call: TRBJ1-2
clone_size: -

cdr3_nt: TGTGCCAGCAGTTTCGTAACCGGGGAGCTGTTTTTT
cdr3_aa: CASSFVTGELFF
d_call: -
v_call: TRBV27
j_call: TRBJ2-2
clone_size: few

cdr3_nt: TGTGCCAGCTCACCCTTAACCGGAGGTGCCTACAATGAGCAGTTCTTC
cdr3_aa: CASSPLTGGAYNEQFF
d_call: -
v_call: TRBV18
j_call: TRBJ2-1
clone_size: -

cdr3_nt: TGTGCCAGCATCCTGACAGGGAAAGGCATCGAGACCCAGTACTTC
cdr3_aa: CASILTGKGIETQYF
d_call: TRBD1
v_call: TRBV6-5
j_call: TRBJ2-5
clone_size: -

cdr3_nt: TGTGCCAGCAGCCCCGGGACAGCCTACGAGCAGTACTTC
cdr3_aa: CASSPGTAYEQYF
d_call: TRBD1
v_call: TRBV5-4
j_call: TRBJ2-7
clone_size: -

cdr3_nt: TGTGCCAGCAGTCCTAGGACAGTCAACACTGAAGCTTTCTTT
cdr3_aa: CASSPRTVNTEAFF
d_call: -
v_call: TRBV2
j_call: TRBJ1-1
clone_size: once

cdr3_nt: TGTGCCAGCTACACGGAGGAGTACACTGAAGCTTTCTTT
cdr3_aa: CASYTEEYTEAFF
d_call: -
v_call: TRBV18
j_call: TRBJ1-1
clone_size: once

cdr3_nt: TGTGCCAGCAGATCCATTCAGTCTCACCACGGCTACACCTTC
cdr3_aa: CASRSIQSHHGYTF
d_call: -
v_call: TRBV28
j_call: TRBJ1-2
clone_size: -

cdr3_nt: TGTGCCAGCTCACCATCGTCTACGGGGTTGAGCACAGATACGCAGTATTTT
cdr3_aa: CASSPSSTGLSTDTQYF
d_call: -
v_call: TRBV18
j_call: TRBJ2-3
clone_size: -

cdr3_nt: TGTGCCAGCAGCACAGGGGGCGGTCAGCCCCAGCATTTT
cdr3_aa: CASSTGGGQPQHF
d_call: TRBD1
v_call: TRBV6-5
j_call: TRBJ1-5
clone_size: -

cdr3_nt: TGTGCCAGCAGTCTCGGACAGCCCAATCAGCCCCAGCATTTT
cdr3_aa: CASSLGQPNQPQHF
d_call: -
v_call: TRBV6-5
j_call: TRBJ1-5
clone_size: -

cdr3_nt: TGCAGCGTTGAAGGGGACAGGGGGCGGTTTGGCTACACCTTC
cdr3_aa: CSVEGDRGRFGYTF
d_call: TRBD1
v_call: TRBV29-1
j_call: TRBJ1-2
clone_size: -

cdr3_nt: TGTGCCAGCAGCCCATTCCAGTATTCCTACAATGAGCAGTTCTTC
cdr3_aa: CASSPFQYSYNEQFF
d_call: -
v_call: TRBV3-1/TRBV3-2
j_call: TRBJ2-1
clone_size: -

cdr3_nt: TGTGCCAGTAGTATGGTGCCGGGCAATGAGCAGTTCTTC
cdr3_aa: CASSMVPGNEQFF
d_call: -
v_call: TRBV19
j_call: TRBJ2-1
clone_size: -

cdr3_nt: TGCGCCAGCAGCCCCGGGGTCGCTGGAAACACCATATATTTT
cdr3_aa: CASSPGVAGNTIYF
d_call: -
v_call: TRBV5-1
j_call: TRBJ1-3
clone_size: -

cdr3_nt: TGTGCCAGCAGCTCCCAGGGGCCGGGGGCCAACGTCCTGACTTTC
cdr3_aa: CASSSQGPGANVLTF
d_call: -
v_call: TRBV7-3
j_call: TRBJ2-6
clone_size: -

cdr3_nt: TGTGCCAGCAGCCACACGGGACTGCCCCTATATGGCTACACCTTC
cdr3_aa: CASSHTGLPLYGYTF
d_call: -
v_call: TRBV7-9
j_call: TRBJ1-2
clone_size: once

cdr3_nt: TGCAGCGTTGATTTCGCCTATGCACAGGGACTAAGTGGCTACACCTTC
cdr3_aa: CSVDFAYAQGLSGYTF
d_call: -
v_call: TRBV29-1
j_call: TRBJ1-2
clone_size: -

cdr3_nt: TGTGCCAGCAGTGAACTGTTGAACACTGAAGCTTTCTTT
cdr3_aa: CASSELLNTEAFF
d_call: -
v_call: TRBV6-1
j_call: TRBJ1-1
clone_size: -

cdr3_nt: TGTGCCAGCATGGGTAGCGGGGGGCTCCAAGAGACCCAGTACTTC
cdr3_aa: CASMGSGGLQETQYF
d_call: TRBD2
v_call: TRBV2
j_call: TRBJ2-5
clone_size: -

cdr3_nt: TGTGCCAGCAGCCAAGTCTATGGAGAGAACTATGGCTACACCTTC
cdr3_aa: CASSQVYGENYGYTF
d_call: -
v_call: TRBV3-1/TRBV3-2
j_call: TRBJ1-2
clone_size: -

cdr3_nt: TGTGCCAGCAGTTACTCGAGGGGGAGCCAAGAGACCCAGTACTTC
cdr3_aa: CASSYSRGSQETQYF
d_call: -
v_call: TRBV6-5
j_call: TRBJ2-5
clone_size: -

cdr3_nt: TGTGCCAGTAGGGCAGGGGGGAATTCACCCCTCCACTTT
cdr3_aa: CASRAGGNSPLHF
d_call: TRBD1
v_call: TRBV19
j_call: TRBJ1-6
clone_size: once

cdr3_nt: TGTGCCAGCAGCTTAATGGTGGGGCCAGAGGAGACCCAGTACTTC
cdr3_aa: CASSLMVGPEETQYF
d_call: -
v_call: TRBV7-3
j_call: TRBJ2-5
clone_size: -

cdr3_nt: TGTGCCAGCAGTTACGACGGGACTAGCGTATATGAGCAGTTCTTC
cdr3_aa: CASSYDGTSVYEQFF
d_call: TRBD2
v_call: TRBV6-5
j_call: TRBJ2-1
clone_size: -

cdr3_nt: TGCGCCAGCAGCTCCTTAGGACTGTTCTACGAGCAGTACTTC
cdr3_aa: CASSSLGLFYEQYF
d_call: -
v_call: TRBV5-1
j_call: TRBJ2-7
clone_size: -

cdr3_nt: TGCGCCAGCAGTGAAGACAGGGATTCACCCCTCCACTTT
cdr3_aa: CASSEDRDSPLHF
d_call: TRBD1
v_call: TRBV10-1
j_call: TRBJ1-6
clone_size: -

cdr3_nt: TGTGCCAGCTCAGCTTCCGGGACAGTTTGGCACGAGCAGTACTTC
cdr3_aa: CASSASGTVWHEQYF
d_call: TRBD1
v_call: TRBV18
j_call: TRBJ2-7
clone_size: -

cdr3_nt: TGTGCCAGCAGCTTAGGGACCCTGGAGGTGTACACTGAAGCTTTCTTT
cdr3_aa: CASSLGTLEVYTEAFF
d_call: -
v_call: TRBV7-9
j_call: TRBJ1-1
clone_size: -

cdr3_nt: TGTGCCTGGAGTAACAGCCAAGAGACCCAGTACTTC
cdr3_aa: CAWSNSQETQYF
d_call: -
v_call: TRBV30
j_call: TRBJ2-5
clone_size: -

cdr3_nt: TGTGCCAGCAGCCCAGGAAATACTAACTATGGCTACACCTTC
cdr3_aa: CASSPGNTNYGYTF
d_call: -
v_call: TRBV7-3
j_call: TRBJ1-2
clone_size: -

cdr3_nt: TGTGCCAGCAGGGCCCACAATGAGCAGTTCTTC
cdr3_aa: CASRAHNEQFF
d_call: -
v_call: TRBV3-1/TRBV3-2
j_call: TRBJ2-1
clone_size: -

cdr3_nt: TGTGCCAGCAGACCAGCGGGGGCCTACAATGAGCAGTTCTTC
cdr3_aa: CASRPAGAYNEQFF
d_call: TRBD2
v_call: TRBV7-9
j_call: TRBJ2-1
clone_size: -